The 8 T cell receptor beta chains in this list originate from one sample, sequenced in a study of blood T cell repertoires in COVID-19. Assay: immunoSEQ multiplex PCR; the TCRdb copy retains only in-frame clones and omits some. The sample records 130,000 or so clones, around nine tenths being singletons. Material: peripheral blood. These receptors were obtained from an older man with active COVID-19.

The V and J genes are TRBV6-5 and TRBJ2-4; 7 bases match TRBD1. Germline CDR1 is MNHEY and CDR2 is SVGAGI. With V trimmed by 6 bases and J by 3 bases, 2 bases remained unmatched. The length of the CDR3 is 13 residues. The CDR3: CASRRQGKNIQYF. The DNA for the CDR3 is TGTGCCAGCAGGAGACAGGGCAAAAACATTCAGTACTTC.

The CDR3 sequence is CASSPTGQYYEQYF. The CDR3 DNA reads TGTGCCAGCAGTCCTACGGGACAGTACTACGAGCAGTACTTC. The V and J genes are TRBV27 and TRBJ2-7; TRBD1 matches at 7 bases. The CDR3 contains 14 residues. In germline, CDR1 is MNHEY, CDR2 SMNVEV (reference sequence). V gave up 5 bases and J gave up 3 bases; unmatched junction bases: 7.

V usage is TRBV10-3 and J usage is TRBJ2-3, with TRBD2 identical over 8 bases. The germline CDR1 and CDR2 sequences are ENHRY and SYGVKD. CDR3 length: 11 amino acids. V gave up 5 bases and J gave up 14 bases; unmatched junction bases: 6. The CDR3 region is CAISPGTSLYF. The CDR3, as DNA: TGTGCCATCAGTCCCGGGACTAGTCTGTATTTT.

This chain uses TRBV7-2 with TRBJ2-1; 13 nucleotides line up with TRBD2. J was trimmed by 7 bases and V by 1 base; bases with no gene match: 1. Looked up from germline, CDR1 is SGHTA and CDR2 is FQGNSA. CDR3 length equals 15 residues. CDR3 in DNA: TGTGCCAGCAGCTTAGGACTAGCGGGAGGAAATGAGCAGTTCTTC. This translates into CASSLGLAGGNEQFF.

The CDR3 region has the DNA TGTGCCAGCAGCTTAGGGGGGACCGGGAGGGCTGAAGCTTTCTTT. Translated, it gives CASSLGGTGRAEAFF. V and J are TRBV7-9 and TRBJ1-1, with a tentative D call TRBD1 (5 bases). The germline V gene has CDR1 SEHNR and CDR2 FQNEAQ (reference sequence). There are 15 residues in the CDR3. V was cut by 1 base and J by 6 bases, with 15 bases left in between.

The chain has TRBV28 and TRBJ1-2; 9 bases match TRBD1. The J segment lost 3 bases and the V segment lost 4 bases, leaving 9 bases of the junction unmatched. This CDR3 is 16 amino acids long. CDR1 MDHEN and CDR2 SYDVKM come from the germline V gene. DNA for the CDR3: TGTGCCAGCAGTTCCCCCTCGGACAGGGGTGACTATGGCTACACCTTC. The encoded protein is CASSSPSDRGDYGYTF.

The chain uses TRBV5-4 and TRBJ1-1, with D hard to call. This CDR3 spans 11 amino acids. Per the germline V gene, CDR1 is SGHNT and CDR2 is YYREEE (reference sequence). The V end lost 6 bases, the J end lost 3 bases, and 6 bases lay between the germline ends. CDR3 in amino acids: CASIGDTEAFF. CDR3 DNA: TGTGCCAGCATCGGGGACACTGAAGCTTTCTTT. The entire variable domain, with the rest obtained from reference TRBV5-4 and TRBJ1-1, is as follows: ETGVTQSPTHLIKTRGQQVTLRCSSQSGHNTVSWYQQALGQGPQFIFQYYREEENGRGNFPPRFSGLQFPNYSSELNVNALELDDSALYLCASIGDTEAFFGQGTRLTVV.

The chain uses TRBV28 and TRBJ2-2, with a tentative D call TRBD2 (6 bases). Trimming cost V 6 bases and J 6 bases, with 23 bases left between them. The CDR3 has 17 residues. CDR1 is MDHEN, CDR2 SYDVKM, per germline. CDR3 sequence: CASSLFATRERAGELFF. DNA for the CDR3: TGTGCCAGCAGCCTTTTTGCCACCCGGGAGAGGGCCGGGGAGCTGTTTTTT.